The 10 T cell receptor beta chains below were found in one sample sequenced in a study of blood T cell repertoires in COVID-19. The table came from immunoSEQ multiplex PCR; TCRdb's copy has only in-frame clones and leaves some out. The sample has 200,000 or so clones, about 82% seen once. Sequencing was done on a sample of peripheral blood. These receptors originate from a woman of 80 years or more with acute or convalescent COVID-19.

A single count supports this clone. This chain uses TRBV9 with TRBJ2-7; 11 bases fit TRBD2. V shed 3 bases, J shed 2 bases, and the junction held 4 bases outside the gene matches. Germline values: CDR1 SGDLS, CDR2 YYNGEE. The CDR3 runs to 15 residues. This CDR3 is CASSATSGVPYEQYF. CDR3 nucleotides: TGTGCCAGCAGCGCGACTAGCGGGGTACCCTACGAGCAGTACTTC.

The chain recombines TRBV7-3 with TRBJ1-5; 7 bases line up with TRBD1. CDR3 length: 13 amino acids. The germline gives CDR1 SGHTA, CDR2 FQGTGA. With V trimmed by 5 bases and J by 5 bases, 3 bases remained unmatched. The CDR3: CASSQDRDQPQHF. The CDR3 coding sequence is TGTGCCAGCAGCCAAGACAGGGATCAGCCCCAGCATTTT.

J is TRBJ1-3 and V is TRBV23-1, with D possibly being TRBD1 (6 bases). TRBV23-1 is an open reading frame whose function is uncertain. This CDR3 is built from 15 residues. The V gene lost 11 bases and the J gene lost 0 bases, with 17 bases spanning the gap. The CDR3 protein is CAETGYLSSGNTIYF. CDR3 bases: TGCGCCGAGACAGGCTACCTTAGCTCTGGAAACACCATATATTTT.

The chain employs TRBV28 and TRBJ1-5; D gene uncertain. Per germline, CDR1 MDHEN and CDR2 SYDVKM. V was cut by 6 bases and J by 11 bases, with 17 bases left in between. This CDR3 is built from 13 residues. The CDR3 loop reads CASSLLEPPSQHF. CDR3 nucleotides: TGTGCCAGCAGCCTCCTGGAGCCCCCGTCCCAGCATTTT.

The chain is built from TRBV7-9 and TRBJ2-7, with D perhaps TRBD2 (5 bases). V lost 3 bases to trimming and J lost 7 bases, with 16 bases between them. CDR3 length: 14 amino acids. CDR1 is SEHNR, CDR2 FQNEAQ, per germline (reference sequence). The CDR3 spells CASSLRAASGEQYF. CDR3 nucleotide sequence: TGTGCCAGCAGCTTGCGAGCGGCCTCGGGGGAGCAGTACTTC.

CDR3 sequence: CASSSGLDRAGNEQFF. CDR3 sequence (DNA): TGTGCCAGCAGCTCCGGCTTGGACAGGGCGGGCAATGAGCAGTTCTTC. This chain connects TRBV5-5 to TRBJ2-1, with 8 bases fitting TRBD1. J lost 6 bases, V lost 3 bases, and 11 bases had no gene match. The CDR3 spans 16 residues. Germline V gene lookup returns CDR1 SGHKS and CDR2 YYEKEE (reference sequence).

The V and J genes are TRBV18 and TRBJ2-2; the match to TRBD2 covers 8 bases. Losses at the gene ends were 6 bases for V and 0 bases for J; bases not matched to a gene: 9. This CDR3 has 17 residues. CDR1 is KGHSH, CDR2 LQKENI, per germline. This chain's CDR3 is CASSLGPGLANTGELFF. The CDR3, as DNA: TGTGCCAGCTCCCTAGGCCCGGGACTAGCGAACACCGGGGAGCTGTTTTTT.

This clone was observed a few times. V is TRBV28 and J is TRBJ1-6, with 7 bases identical to TRBD1. Germline CDR1 and CDR2: MDHEN and SYDVKM. This CDR3 region has 14 residues. Trimming removed 2 bases from V and 11 bases from J; junction bases left unmatched: 6. For the CDR3, the DNA is TGTGCCAGCAGTTTAGACAGGGTGGTCGCACCCCTCCACTTT. The encoded protein is CASSLDRVVAPLHF.

The rearrangement joins TRBV19 to TRBJ1-2; 9 nucleotides agree with TRBD1. Per the germline V gene, CDR1 is LNHDA and CDR2 is SQIVND (reference sequence). There are 14 residues in the CDR3. The trim removed 4 bases at V and 4 bases at J, leaving 4 bases unmatched. In nucleotides, the CDR3 is TGTGCCAGTAGTAAAACAGGGGGCGTCTATGGCTACACCTTC. Translated, it gives CASSKTGGVYGYTF.

The V gene is TRBV5-5, the J gene TRBJ2-2, with 12 bases aligning to TRBD2. The ends lost 0 bases at V and 0 bases at J; junction bases unmatched: 6. Germline V gives CDR1 SGHKS, CDR2 YYEKEE (reference sequence). This CDR3 is built from 19 residues. CDR3 loop: CASSLGLAGELTNTGELFF. The CDR3 nucleotides read TGTGCCAGCAGCTTGGGACTAGCGGGGGAGTTAACGAACACCGGGGAGCTGTTTTTT.